The rows below give T cell receptor beta chains drawn from one sample of a study of T cells in Graves' hyperthyroidism and ophthalmopathy. Each CDR3 protein is one row after TCRdb ran MiXCR on the multiplex PCR reads. The sample carries about 480,000 distinct CDR3 sequences, around 15% recorded once. Sequencing used blood. The receptors shown here come from a woman under 30 with Graves' hyperthyroidism. Each CDR3 is given with its conserved first and last residue. A D gene is named only where the DNA matches it firmly. Where a row states a size, it is once, few, many or the class of an expanded clone; other rows omit it.

cdr3_nt: TGTGCCAGCAGATACAACCCACGGGGCGAAGAGCAGTTCTTC
cdr3_aa: CASRYNPRGEEQFF
j_call: TRBJ2-1
clone_size: many
v_call: TRBV27
d_call: -

cdr3_nt: TGTGCCAGCAGTTACCCGACTAGCGGGAGGCTCTCCTACGAGCGGTACTTC
cdr3_aa: CASSYPTSGRLSYERYF
j_call: TRBJ2-7
clone_size: -
v_call: TRBV6-2/TRBV6-3
d_call: TRBD2

cdr3_nt: TGTGCCAGCAGTGGGGGTCAGCCCCAGCATTTT
cdr3_aa: CASSGGQPQHF
j_call: TRBJ1-5
clone_size: many
v_call: TRBV12-3/TRBV12-4
d_call: -

cdr3_nt: TGTGCCAGCAGTTACTTCGGTGTAGGTTCCACAGATACGCAGTATTTT
cdr3_aa: CASSYFGVGSTDTQYF
j_call: TRBJ2-3
clone_size: many
v_call: TRBV7-3
d_call: -

cdr3_nt: TGCAGTGCTAGACCGAACTTAGCGGGAGTCGGCTACGAGCAGTACTTC
cdr3_aa: CSARPNLAGVGYEQYF
j_call: TRBJ2-7
clone_size: -
v_call: TRBV20-1
d_call: TRBD2

cdr3_nt: TGTGCCAGCAGTTTAGCGGGAGGGCAAAACAATGAGCAGTTCTTC
cdr3_aa: CASSLAGGQNNEQFF
j_call: TRBJ2-1
clone_size: -
v_call: TRBV6-1
d_call: TRBD2

cdr3_nt: TGTGCCAGCAGTTTATCGATGAAGGGTAGCTCCTATAATTCACCCCTCCACTTT
cdr3_aa: CASSLSMKGSSYNSPLHF
j_call: TRBJ1-6
clone_size: many
v_call: TRBV27
d_call: -

cdr3_nt: TGCGCCAGCTTCCGGGACAGGGGTCCCGGGGCCAACGTCCTGACTTTC
cdr3_aa: CASFRDRGPGANVLTF
j_call: TRBJ2-6
clone_size: many
v_call: TRBV10-2
d_call: TRBD1

cdr3_nt: TGTGCCAGCCATAGGGGACCTGGTAGCGGGATCAACCTCAATGAGCAGTTCTTC
cdr3_aa: CASHRGPGSGINLNEQFF
j_call: TRBJ2-1
clone_size: many
v_call: TRBV12-3/TRBV12-4
d_call: TRBD2

cdr3_nt: TGTGCCAGCAGCCAGGGACTGGGCAATGAGCAGTTCTTC
cdr3_aa: CASSQGLGNEQFF
j_call: TRBJ2-1
clone_size: many
v_call: TRBV7-3
d_call: -

cdr3_nt: TGTGCCAGCAGTTCCCAACTAGCGGGAAGATACAATGAGCAGTTCTTC
cdr3_aa: CASSSQLAGRYNEQFF
j_call: TRBJ2-1
clone_size: many
v_call: TRBV12-3/TRBV12-4
d_call: TRBD2

cdr3_nt: TGTGCCAGCAGCCAAGAGGGGGGGGCACAGCCCCAGCATTTT
cdr3_aa: CASSQEGGAQPQHF
j_call: TRBJ1-5
clone_size: many
v_call: TRBV3-1
d_call: -

cdr3_nt: TGCGCCAGCAGCTTGTACGCGGGATTAGGGGAGCAGTTCTTC
cdr3_aa: CASSLYAGLGEQFF
j_call: TRBJ2-1
clone_size: many
v_call: TRBV5-1
d_call: -

cdr3_nt: TGTACCAGCTCACCAGAGGGGGATTTCCCTTATGGCTACACCTTC
cdr3_aa: CTSSPEGDFPYGYTF
j_call: TRBJ1-2
clone_size: few
v_call: TRBV18
d_call: -

cdr3_nt: TGTGCCAGCAAAGGTCTAGAGTCCTACAATGAGCAGTTCTTC
cdr3_aa: CASKGLESYNEQFF
j_call: TRBJ2-1
clone_size: many
v_call: TRBV27
d_call: -

cdr3_nt: TGTGCCAGCAGCCCCTCGCCGGGTATGAATTCACCCCTCCACTTT
cdr3_aa: CASSPSPGMNSPLHF
j_call: TRBJ1-6
clone_size: many
v_call: TRBV7-3
d_call: -

cdr3_nt: TGTGCCAGCAGTTACTCCATCAGGGGGGATACGCAGTATTTT
cdr3_aa: CASSYSIRGDTQYF
j_call: TRBJ2-3
clone_size: -
v_call: TRBV6-2/TRBV6-3
d_call: TRBD1

cdr3_nt: TGTGCCAGCAGCCAAGGCACGGACCAGAACTATGGCTACACCTTC
cdr3_aa: CASSQGTDQNYGYTF
j_call: TRBJ1-2
clone_size: many
v_call: TRBV3-1
d_call: -

cdr3_nt: TGCAGTGCTAGAGTCGCTAGCGGGGCCGGTTCCGCCTACGAGCAGTACTTC
cdr3_aa: CSARVASGAGSAYEQYF
j_call: TRBJ2-7
clone_size: once
v_call: TRBV20-1
d_call: TRBD2

cdr3_nt: TGTGCCAGCAGTGAACAGGACCGACACGAGCAGTACTTC
cdr3_aa: CASSEQDRHEQYF
j_call: TRBJ2-7
clone_size: -
v_call: TRBV6-1
d_call: -

cdr3_nt: TGTGCCAGCAGTTTAGGACTAGGGCCCTCCTACGAGCAGTACTTC
cdr3_aa: CASSLGLGPSYEQYF
j_call: TRBJ2-7
clone_size: -
v_call: TRBV12-3/TRBV12-4
d_call: -

cdr3_nt: TGTGCCAGCAGTCTTGGGACAGGGGGCATTACCGGGGAGCTGTTTTTT
cdr3_aa: CASSLGTGGITGELFF
j_call: TRBJ2-2
clone_size: many
v_call: TRBV11-2
d_call: TRBD1

cdr3_nt: TGTGCCAGCAGCTTACAGGGGAGGAAAGGCAATGAGCAGTTCTTC
cdr3_aa: CASSLQGRKGNEQFF
j_call: TRBJ2-1
clone_size: many
v_call: TRBV7-3
d_call: -

cdr3_nt: TGTGCCAGCAGCTACCTACAGGGAATAGATGGCTACACCTTC
cdr3_aa: CASSYLQGIDGYTF
j_call: TRBJ1-2
clone_size: -
v_call: TRBV7-9
d_call: -

cdr3_nt: TGTGCCACCAGTGGGCGACTAGCGGGATACAATGAGCAGTTCTTC
cdr3_aa: CATSGRLAGYNEQFF
j_call: TRBJ2-1
clone_size: -
v_call: TRBV24-1
d_call: TRBD2

cdr3_nt: TGTGCCAGCAGCCAGCAGGGGGCTGCAAACATTCAGTACTTC
cdr3_aa: CASSQQGAANIQYF
j_call: TRBJ2-4
clone_size: many
v_call: TRBV9
d_call: TRBD1

cdr3_nt: TGTGCCAGTAGTCAGACAGGGTCCAACTATGGCTACACCTTC
cdr3_aa: CASSQTGSNYGYTF
j_call: TRBJ1-2
clone_size: -
v_call: TRBV19
d_call: TRBD1

cdr3_nt: TGCAGTGCTAGTCCCACAGGAAATTCTCAAGAGACCCAGTACTTC
cdr3_aa: CSASPTGNSQETQYF
j_call: TRBJ2-5
clone_size: few
v_call: TRBV20-1
d_call: -

cdr3_nt: TGTGCCAGCATCAAAGGGAACTTGTACAATGAGCAGTTCTTC
cdr3_aa: CASIKGNLYNEQFF
j_call: TRBJ2-1
clone_size: many
v_call: TRBV6-1
d_call: -

cdr3_nt: TGTGCCAGCAGCTTAAGAGAATGGGGTGAAGCTTTCTTT
cdr3_aa: CASSLREWGEAFF
j_call: TRBJ1-1
clone_size: many
v_call: TRBV12-3/TRBV12-4
d_call: -

cdr3_nt: TGTGCTAGTGGTTTTTTAGATACGCAGTATTTT
cdr3_aa: CASGFLDTQYF
j_call: TRBJ2-3
clone_size: few
v_call: TRBV12-5
d_call: -

cdr3_nt: TGTGCCAGCAGCCGAGGAGGGACGCAGTATTTT
cdr3_aa: CASSRGGTQYF
j_call: TRBJ2-3
clone_size: few
v_call: TRBV7-3
d_call: -

cdr3_nt: TGTGCCAGCAGCCAGGACAGCTGGACTGGCTACACCTTC
cdr3_aa: CASSQDSWTGYTF
j_call: TRBJ1-2
clone_size: many
v_call: TRBV12-3/TRBV12-4
d_call: -

cdr3_nt: TGTGCCAGCAGCAGCGTAGCCCCCACCGGGGAGCTGTTTTTT
cdr3_aa: CASSSVAPTGELFF
j_call: TRBJ2-2
clone_size: few
v_call: TRBV7-7
d_call: -

cdr3_nt: TGTGCCATCAGTGTTACAGGGGGGCCGGACACTGAAGCTTTCTTT
cdr3_aa: CAISVTGGPDTEAFF
j_call: TRBJ1-1
clone_size: many
v_call: TRBV10-3
d_call: TRBD1

cdr3_nt: TGTGCCAGCAGCGCCGATAGACAGGGCCTAGTGAGGAACACTGAAGCTTTCTTT
cdr3_aa: CASSADRQGLVRNTEAFF
j_call: TRBJ1-1
clone_size: -
v_call: TRBV7-8
d_call: TRBD1

cdr3_nt: TGTGCCAGCAGTTCCCACAACCAAGAGACCCAGTACTTC
cdr3_aa: CASSSHNQETQYF
j_call: TRBJ2-5
clone_size: many
v_call: TRBV12-3/TRBV12-4
d_call: -

cdr3_nt: TGTGCCAGCAGTTTAGGCGGACCGGGGGATGGCTACACCTTC
cdr3_aa: CASSLGGPGDGYTF
j_call: TRBJ1-2
clone_size: -
v_call: TRBV12-3/TRBV12-4
d_call: -

cdr3_nt: TGTGCCAGCAGTGATCGGACAGGGGGCAGTCAGCCCCAGCATTTT
cdr3_aa: CASSDRTGGSQPQHF
j_call: TRBJ1-5
clone_size: many
v_call: TRBV2
d_call: TRBD1

cdr3_nt: TGTGCCAGCACCCCGACCGGGGCGCCTTCCTACCATGAGCAGTTCTTC
cdr3_aa: CASTPTGAPSYHEQFF
j_call: TRBJ2-1
clone_size: -
v_call: TRBV7-2
d_call: -

cdr3_nt: TGTGCCAGCAGTTTAGTCAGGGGGTCCTACGAGCAGTACTTC
cdr3_aa: CASSLVRGSYEQYF
j_call: TRBJ2-7
clone_size: -
v_call: TRBV28
d_call: TRBD1

cdr3_nt: TGTGCCAGCAGTTACACCTACCGGGACGGCTCCTACGAGCAGTACTTC
cdr3_aa: CASSYTYRDGSYEQYF
j_call: TRBJ2-7
clone_size: few
v_call: TRBV6-5
d_call: -

cdr3_nt: TGTGCCAGCTCCGGGACCAGCTCCTACAATGAGCAGTTCTTC
cdr3_aa: CASSGTSSYNEQFF
j_call: TRBJ2-1
clone_size: many
v_call: TRBV18
d_call: -

cdr3_nt: TGTGCCAGCTCACCCGCCGGGACAGGGCGGACCGGGGAGCTGTTTTTT
cdr3_aa: CASSPAGTGRTGELFF
j_call: TRBJ2-2
clone_size: few
v_call: TRBV18
d_call: TRBD1

cdr3_nt: TGTGCCAGCAGCAAATCAGATAGGACAGGGGGAAATCAGCCCCAGCATTTT
cdr3_aa: CASSKSDRTGGNQPQHF
j_call: TRBJ1-5
clone_size: many
v_call: TRBV12-3/TRBV12-4
d_call: TRBD1

cdr3_nt: TGTGCCACCAGTGATTTAAGGCTAGCCGGTGCAGATACGCAGTATTTT
cdr3_aa: CATSDLRLAGADTQYF
j_call: TRBJ2-3
clone_size: many
v_call: TRBV24-1
d_call: -

cdr3_nt: TGTGCCAGCAGGAATCCCCCTGGAACTGAAGCTTTCTTT
cdr3_aa: CASRNPPGTEAFF
j_call: TRBJ1-1
clone_size: few
v_call: TRBV7-2
d_call: -

cdr3_nt: TGTGCCAGCAGCATCCGGCCCGGGACAAACTACGAGCAGTACTTC
cdr3_aa: CASSIRPGTNYEQYF
j_call: TRBJ2-7
clone_size: many
v_call: TRBV7-2
d_call: -

cdr3_nt: TGTGCCAGCAGGTCCAGGGGCCAAGAGACCCAGTACTTC
cdr3_aa: CASRSRGQETQYF
j_call: TRBJ2-5
clone_size: many
v_call: TRBV7-3
d_call: -

cdr3_nt: TGCGCCAGCAGCTTCGGGACTAGCGGGTGGGATGAGCAGTTCTTC
cdr3_aa: CASSFGTSGWDEQFF
j_call: TRBJ2-1
clone_size: few
v_call: TRBV5-1
d_call: TRBD2